This TCR beta chain came from a study of blood T cells in healthy people across ages. Study conclusions and caveats: Donor CMV status, an unknown factor, possibly confounded changes in expanded clonotypes.

Remarks on this clonotype: Its specificity is not known.

V lost 3 bases, J lost 5 bases, and 13 bases lay in between. This CDR3 contains 15 residues. Germline assignment: CDR1 SGHAT and CDR2 FQNNGV. A sample-barcoded 5' primer and a J-beta primer mix were used in a second PCR of roughly 7 to 11 cycles. In TCRdb, the 5' RACE reads were re-called with MiXCR into one record per CDR3 protein. The sample consists of hundreds of thousands of distinct CDR3 sequences, 58% of them appearing once. Sequenced input: blood. J is TRBJ2-2 and V is TRBV11-2, with D perhaps TRBD2 (7 bases). The TCR originated in a man in his 60s in good health. CDR3 protein: CASSLGEGTTGELFF. The CDR3 region has the DNA TGTGCCAGCAGCTTGGGGGAGGGGACAACCGGGGAGCTGTTTTTT.